A single sample is the source of the 13 T cell receptor beta chains below, sequenced in a study of OX40 agonist ivuxolimab in advanced cancers. Here immunoSEQ multiplex PCR was the method, and the copy in TCRdb shows in-frame clones only, minus some. The sample has about 58,000 clones; roughly 80% are singletons. Sequenced here: CD4+ or CD8+ T cells sorted from blood, sampled in a trial of the OX40 agonist ivuxolimab. The receptor set was obtained from an adult with an advanced solid tumor such as melanoma, head and neck, liver or kidney cancer.

V usage is TRBV29-1 and J usage is TRBJ1-5; no firm D call. The CDR3 length is 13 residues. V lost 3 bases to trimming and J lost 7 bases, with 13 bases between them. CDR1 and CDR2 from the germline V gene are SQVTM and ANQGSEA. The CDR3 coding sequence is TGCAGCGTTGATTTGGGAGCCGGGCAGCCCCAGCATTTT. Translating it yields CSVDLGAGQPQHF.

J is TRBJ1-2 and V is TRBV5-6; D is possibly TRBD1 (5 bases). Trimming pared 3 bases from V and 11 bases from J, leaving 23 bases between. This CDR3 is 15 amino acids long. The germline V gene has CDR1 SGHDT and CDR2 YYEEEE. The CDR3 nucleotides read TGTGCCAGCAGCTGGAGGGACGTGGATCTTATCCCATACACCTTC. Its translation: CASSWRDVDLIPYTF.

J is TRBJ2-4 and V is TRBV5-6; 11 positions agree with TRBD2. Trimming cost V 1 base and J 6 bases; bases outside gene matches: 9. This CDR3 has 17 residues. The germline CDR1 and CDR2 sequences are SGHDT and YYEEEE. This chain's CDR3 is CASSLIAGGPGGNIQYF. CDR3 bases: TGTGCCAGCAGCTTGATAGCGGGAGGGCCCGGAGGAAACATTCAGTACTTC. Using reference TRBV5-6 and TRBJ2-4 for the parts outside the CDR3, the full variable domain is DAGVTQSPTHLIKTRGQQVTLRCSPKSGHDTVSWYQQALGQGPQFIFQYYEEEERQRGNFPDRFSGHQFPNYSSELNVNALLLGDSALYLCASSLIAGGPGGNIQYFGAGTRLSVL.

The chain joins TRBV5-5 to TRBJ2-3, with D perhaps matching TRBD1 or TRBD2 (5 bases each). Trimming pared 3 bases from V and 0 bases from J, leaving 5 bases between. The CDR3 consists of 13 residues. From germline, CDR1 is SGHKS and CDR2 YYEKEE (reference sequence). DNA of the CDR3: TGTGCCAGCAGCTGGGACAGCACAGATACGCAGTATTTT. This sequence encodes CASSWDSTDTQYF.

The sample holds one count of this clone. The chain carries TRBV5-4 and TRBJ2-5; D remains unclear. Per the germline V gene, CDR1 is SGHNT and CDR2 is YYREEE (reference sequence). Trimming shortened V by 4 bases and J by 3 bases, and 16 bases separated the two germline ends. The CDR3 has 15 residues. The CDR3 sequence is CASSQDPRAEETQYF. Written as DNA, the CDR3 is TGTGCCAGCAGCCAGGACCCCCGAGCAGAAGAGACCCAGTACTTC.

This rearrangement joins TRBV7-8 to TRBJ1-5, with TRBD1 as a possible D gene (5 bases). Trimming removed 3 bases at V and 4 bases at J, with 7 bases between. The V gene's germline CDR1 is SGHVS and CDR2 FQNEAQ. CDR3 length equals 13 residues. CDR3 sequence reads: CASSFGQNQPQHF. DNA of the CDR3: TGTGCCAGCAGCTTTGGACAAAATCAGCCCCAGCATTTT.

The chain employs TRBV7-2 and TRBJ2-7; 8 bases map to TRBD2. This CDR3 spans 16 amino acids. CDR1 is SGHTA, CDR2 FQGNSA, per germline. The trim removed 3 bases at V and 3 bases at J, leaving 10 bases unmatched. The CDR3 region has the DNA TGTGCCAGCAGCTTCCGGCTCGGGGGGGAAGGCTACGAGCAGTACTTC. Translated, it gives CASSFRLGGEGYEQYF.

This clone has only a few counts. CDR3 sequence (DNA): TGTGCCAGCAGCCAAACAACGGGAGGGTCCCATGAGCAGTTCTTC. This codes for CASSQTTGGSHEQFF. J is TRBJ2-1 and V is TRBV7-3, with TRBD2 matching 8 bases. This CDR3 spans 15 amino acids. With V trimmed by 5 bases and J by 8 bases, 11 bases remained unmatched. Per germline, CDR1 SGHTA and CDR2 FQGTGA.

The J gene is TRBJ2-3, the V gene TRBV7-7, with 10 bases identical to TRBD2. The CDR3 spans 14 residues. Germline CDR1 is SSHAT and CDR2 is FNYEAQ (reference sequence). V shed 5 bases and J 6 bases; nucleotides not matched to a gene: 5. The CDR3 nucleotides are TGTGCCAGCAGCCTGAGCGGGAGGGGGGATACGCAGTATTTT. This sequence encodes CASSLSGRGDTQYF.

This chain connects TRBV29-1 to TRBJ2-1; D gene uncertain. The CDR3 runs 14 residues. Germline CDR1 reads SQVTM; CDR2 reads ANQGSEA. Between the trimmed V and J ends, which lost 4 bases and 0 bases, there was a span of 10 bases. The CDR3, as DNA: TGCAGCGTTGTGAGGCTAGACTCCTACAATGAGCAGTTCTTC. Translated, it gives CSVVRLDSYNEQFF.

In this sample, this clone turned up a few times. This specimen includes other DNA sequences encoding the same CDR3. For the CDR3, the DNA is TGTGCCAGCTCAACAGGGAACTATGGCTACACCTTC. Amino acid sequence: CASSTGNYGYTF. The chain recombines TRBV18 with TRBJ1-2, with D maybe TRBD1 (6 bases). V was trimmed by 5 bases and J by 2 bases, leaving 6 bases between them. Per germline, CDR1 KGHSH and CDR2 LQKENI. This CDR3 comprises 12 residues.

The chain joins TRBV5-1 to TRBJ2-5; 7 bases map to TRBD2. The germline V gene has CDR1 SGHRS and CDR2 YFSETQ. The trim removed 4 bases at V and 0 bases at J, leaving 3 bases unmatched. CDR3 length equals 14 residues. The CDR3: CASSVLANQETQYF. Here the CDR3 DNA reads TGCGCCAGCAGCGTACTAGCGAACCAAGAGACCCAGTACTTC. The full variable domain, completed using reference TRBV5-1 and TRBJ2-5, is KAGVTQTPRYLIKTRGQQVTLSCSPISGHRSVSWYQQTPGQGLQFLFEYFSETQRNKGNFPGRFSGRQFSNSRSEMNVSTLELGDSALYLCASSVLANQETQYFGPGTRLLVL.

The chain has TRBV20-1 and TRBJ2-1, with D unresolved. The CDR3 length is 10 residues. CDR1 is DFQATT and CDR2 is SNEGSKA in the germline V gene (reference sequence). Deletions cut 6 bases from V and 9 bases from J, with 9 bases between. The CDR3 is CSAVGSEQFF. The CDR3, as DNA: TGCAGTGCAGTAGGCTCTGAGCAGTTCTTC.